Below, one TCR beta chain is given with its context. Sequence at one end of the junction differs from germline and may be a read error. This sample's time point: after neoadjuvant nivolumab, at surgical resection. This entry is derived from a study of neoadjuvant anti-PD-1 for oral cavity cancer. The germline V gene encodes CDR1 SNHLY and CDR2 FYNNEI. The CDR3 has 12 residues. Sequenced by immunoSEQ multiplex PCR; TCRdb stores in-frame clones only, minus some. The table has over 60,000 clones, 86% seen once; the top ten hold around 2.7%. The source material was PBMCs, sampled after nivolumab (anti-PD-1) treatment. The chain combines TRBV2 with TRBJ1-4; a possible D gene is TRBD1 (6 bases). The receptor was isolated from a person aged 40 to 85 with oral cavity squamous cell carcinoma. The CDR3: CASSDPPGHGEF. The CDR3 coding sequence is TGTGCCAGCAGCGACCCACCGGGACACGGAGAATTT. Full variable domain (remainder filled in from reference TRBV2 and TRBJ1-4): EPEVTQTPSHQVTQMGQEVILRCVPISNHLYFYWYRQILGQKVEFLVSFYNNEISEKSEIFDDQFSVERPDGSNFTLKIRSTKLEDSAMYFCASSDPPGHGEFGSGTQLSVL.